This paragraph covers one T cell receptor beta chain sequence. This clonotype was seen many times. It lacks a known antigen. Within one base of it there is no much larger clone, and no base qualities were kept. In this study, sorted CD4+ and CD8+ T cells from the blood of healthy subjects and of severe aplastic anemia patients had their TCR repertoires deep-sequenced. Ficoll-Paque density gradient centrifugation was used to isolate peripheral blood mononuclear cells. Before DNA extraction, CD4+ and CD8+ T cells were sorted with FACS or magnetic beads. These data originate in a study of CD8+CD57+ T cells in acquired aplastic anemia (dated by TCRdb to 2016 to 2018). For context, the study as a whole: Extracted DNA from sorted CD4+ and CD8+ cells averaged around 3.5 ug, ranging from roughly 0.17 to 30 ug. Healthy donor samples averaged roughly 9.8 million reads for CD4+ and about 12 million for CD8+ cells.

V loses 3 bases, J loses 1 base, and the germline ends lie 10 bases apart. Reading from cysteine to phenylalanine, the CDR3 counts 13 amino acids. The kept DNA is CDR3 alone, 39 bases in frame from the first base. The germline V gene gives CDR1 as SQVTM and CDR2 as ANQGSEA. Genomic DNA was used as template for profiling of TCR beta VDJ combinations and CDR3 sequences. An Illumina HiSeq 2000 was used for TCR repertoire sequencing. As for the original processing: Repertoires were assessed using TRBV/TRBJ rearrangement plots, CDR3 size and DJ length profiles, and Simpson's diversity index. The immunodominant clone was defined as the most abundant DNA sequence in deep sequencing data. CDR3 amino acid sequences were checked for sharing between subjects and were compared against published repertoires and the VDJdb database. TCRdb trimmed the raw reads at Q25, called clones with MiXCR and kept productive beta chains. All rows with the same CDR3 protein become a single entry with the most common DNA and genes. These V and J calls are TCRdb output, not the study's own analysis. The sample data list fewer than 200,000 distinct CDR3 sequences, and about 64% of these were observed just once. The ten largest account for 45% of the sample.

What the authors observed across the whole study: No significant difference in CD8+ Simpson's diversity was found between patients and healthy controls (P=0.060). Although 25 to 30 CD8+ CDR3 sequences were shared by patients and controls, these sequences appeared highly expressed in patients and within the immunodominant clones of patients.

This TCR was recovered from a human donor in good health. Recombination connected TRBV29-1 to TRBJ2-7; no D segment can be confidently identified. The sequenced material came from sorted CD4+, CD8+, or CD8+CD57+ T cells (not recorded which) from PBMCs. The nucleotides read TGCAGCGTTGAGGTGACGGCTTCCTACGAGCAGTACTTC. Translated, it reads CSVEVTASYEQYF.